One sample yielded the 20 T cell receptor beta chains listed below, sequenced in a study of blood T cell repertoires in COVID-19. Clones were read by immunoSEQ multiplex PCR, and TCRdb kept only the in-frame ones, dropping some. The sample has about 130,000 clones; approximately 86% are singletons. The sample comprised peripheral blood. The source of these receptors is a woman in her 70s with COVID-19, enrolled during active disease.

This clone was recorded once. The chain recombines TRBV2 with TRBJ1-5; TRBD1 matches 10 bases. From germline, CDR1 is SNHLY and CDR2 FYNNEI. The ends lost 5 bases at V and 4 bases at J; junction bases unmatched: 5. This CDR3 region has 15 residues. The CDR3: CASSPPGQGNQPQHF. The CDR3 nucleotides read TGTGCCAGCAGTCCACCGGGACAGGGGAATCAGCCCCAGCATTTT.

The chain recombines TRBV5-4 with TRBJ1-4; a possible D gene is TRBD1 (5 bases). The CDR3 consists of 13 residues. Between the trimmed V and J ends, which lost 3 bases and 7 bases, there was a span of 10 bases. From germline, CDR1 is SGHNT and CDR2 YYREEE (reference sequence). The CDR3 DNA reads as TGTGCCAGCAGCTCGACAGCGTTTGAAAAACTGTTTTTT. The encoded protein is CASSSTAFEKLFF.

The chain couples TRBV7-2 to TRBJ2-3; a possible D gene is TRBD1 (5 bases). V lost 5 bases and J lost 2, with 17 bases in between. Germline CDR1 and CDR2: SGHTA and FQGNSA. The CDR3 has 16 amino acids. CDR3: CASSPLAQGPTDTQYF. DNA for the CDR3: TGTGCCAGCAGCCCCCTTGCCCAGGGTCCCACAGATACGCAGTATTTT.

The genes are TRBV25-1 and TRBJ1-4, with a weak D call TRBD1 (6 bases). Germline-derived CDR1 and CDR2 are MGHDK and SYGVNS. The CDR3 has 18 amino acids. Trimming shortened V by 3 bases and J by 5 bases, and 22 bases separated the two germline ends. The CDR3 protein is CASSDLAGQWGNNEKLFF. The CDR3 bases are TGTGCCAGCAGTGATTTGGCCGGACAGTGGGGGAACAATGAAAAACTGTTTTTT.

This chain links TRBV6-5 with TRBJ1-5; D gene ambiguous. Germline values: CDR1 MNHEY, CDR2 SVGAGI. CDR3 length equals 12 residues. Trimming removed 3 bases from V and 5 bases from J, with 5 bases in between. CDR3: CASSYPDQPQHF. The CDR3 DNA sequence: TGTGCCAGCAGTTATCCGGATCAGCCCCAGCATTTT.

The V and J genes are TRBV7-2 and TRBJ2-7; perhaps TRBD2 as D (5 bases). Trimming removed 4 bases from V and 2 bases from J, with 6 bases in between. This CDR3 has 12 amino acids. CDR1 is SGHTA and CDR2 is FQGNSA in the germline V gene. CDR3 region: CASSSSPYEQYF. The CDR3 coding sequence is TGTGCCAGCAGCTCTAGCCCCTACGAGCAGTACTTC.

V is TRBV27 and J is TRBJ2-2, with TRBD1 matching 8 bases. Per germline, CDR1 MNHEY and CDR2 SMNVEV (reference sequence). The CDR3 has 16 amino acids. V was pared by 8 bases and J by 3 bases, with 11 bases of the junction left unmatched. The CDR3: CASRPGTGAYTGELFF. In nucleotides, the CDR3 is TGTGCCAGCCGACCCGGGACAGGAGCCTACACCGGGGAGCTGTTTTTT.

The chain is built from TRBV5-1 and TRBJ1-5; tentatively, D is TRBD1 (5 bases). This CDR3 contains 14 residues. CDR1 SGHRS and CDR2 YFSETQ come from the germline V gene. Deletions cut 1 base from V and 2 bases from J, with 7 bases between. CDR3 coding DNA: TGCGCCAGCAGCTTGAAAGGGGGCAATCAGCCCCAGCATTTT. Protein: CASSLKGGNQPQHF.

CDR3 nucleotides: TGCGCCAGCAGCTTAAACAGGGGGACGAGTAATGAAAAACTGTTTTTT. Its translation: CASSLNRGTSNEKLFF. The chain employs TRBV5-1 and TRBJ1-4, with TRBD1 matching over 8 bases. Per the germline V gene, CDR1 is SGHRS and CDR2 is YFSETQ. CDR3 length: 16 amino acids. The J segment lost 4 bases and the V segment lost 2 bases, leaving 7 bases of the junction unmatched.

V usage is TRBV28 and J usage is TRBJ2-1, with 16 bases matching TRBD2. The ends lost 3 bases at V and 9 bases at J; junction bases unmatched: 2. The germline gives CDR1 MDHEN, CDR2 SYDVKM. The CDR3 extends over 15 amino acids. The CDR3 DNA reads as TGTGCCAGCAGTTTGGGACTAGCGGGGGGGCTTGAGCAGTTCTTC. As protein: CASSLGLAGGLEQFF.

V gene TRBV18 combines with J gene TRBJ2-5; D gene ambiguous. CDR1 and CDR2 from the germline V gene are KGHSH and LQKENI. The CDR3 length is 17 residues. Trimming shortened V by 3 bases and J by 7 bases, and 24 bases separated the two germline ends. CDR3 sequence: CASSPGRIQASRRTQYF. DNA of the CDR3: TGTGCCAGCTCACCCGGCCGGATCCAAGCCTCAAGGAGGACCCAGTACTTC.

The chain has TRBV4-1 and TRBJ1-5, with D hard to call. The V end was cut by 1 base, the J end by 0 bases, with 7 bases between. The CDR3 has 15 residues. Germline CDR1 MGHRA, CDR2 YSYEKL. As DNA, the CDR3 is TGCGCCAGCAGCCAAGGCGATAATAGCAATCAGCCCCAGCATTTT. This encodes CASSQGDNSNQPQHF.

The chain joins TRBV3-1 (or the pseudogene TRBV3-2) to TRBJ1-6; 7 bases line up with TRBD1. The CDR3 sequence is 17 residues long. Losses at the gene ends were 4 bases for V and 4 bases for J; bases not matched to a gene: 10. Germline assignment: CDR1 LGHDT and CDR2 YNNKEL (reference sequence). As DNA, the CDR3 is TGTGCCAGCAGCCTCATTCTACGGACAGGATATAATTCACCCCTCCACTTT. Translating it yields CASSLILRTGYNSPLHF.

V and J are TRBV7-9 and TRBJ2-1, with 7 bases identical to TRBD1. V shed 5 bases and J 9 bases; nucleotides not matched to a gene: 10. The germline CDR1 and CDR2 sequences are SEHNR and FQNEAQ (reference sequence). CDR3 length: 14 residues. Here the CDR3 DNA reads TGTGCCAGCAGCCCCTATGACAGGGTAGGTGAGCAGTTCTTC. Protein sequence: CASSPYDRVGEQFF.

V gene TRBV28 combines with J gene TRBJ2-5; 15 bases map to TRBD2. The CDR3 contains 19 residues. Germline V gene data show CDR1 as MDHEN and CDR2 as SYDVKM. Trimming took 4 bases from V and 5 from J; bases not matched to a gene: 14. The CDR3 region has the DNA TGTGCCAGCAGTTCCCGAGGACTAGCGGGGGGGCATTACAGGGAGACCCAGTACTTC. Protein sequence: CASSSRGLAGGHYRETQYF.

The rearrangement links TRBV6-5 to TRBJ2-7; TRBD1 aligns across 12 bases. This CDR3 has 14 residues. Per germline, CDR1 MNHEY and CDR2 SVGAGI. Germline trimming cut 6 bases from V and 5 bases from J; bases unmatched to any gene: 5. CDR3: CASRTGTGGDEQYF. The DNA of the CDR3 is TGTGCCAGCAGAACCGGGACAGGGGGCGACGAGCAGTACTTC.

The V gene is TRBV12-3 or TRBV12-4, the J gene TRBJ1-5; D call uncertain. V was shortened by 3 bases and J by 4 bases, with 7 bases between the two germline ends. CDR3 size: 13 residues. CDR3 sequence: CASSLEENQPQHF. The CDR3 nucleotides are TGTGCCAGCAGTTTGGAGGAGAATCAGCCCCAGCATTTT.

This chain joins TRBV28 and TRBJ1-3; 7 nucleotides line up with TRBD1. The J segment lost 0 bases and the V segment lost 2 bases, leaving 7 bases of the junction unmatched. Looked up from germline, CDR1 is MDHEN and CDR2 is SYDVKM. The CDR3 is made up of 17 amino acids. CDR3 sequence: CASSLLTGAPSGNTIYF. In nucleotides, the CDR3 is TGTGCCAGCAGTTTACTTACAGGGGCCCCCTCTGGAAACACCATATATTTT.

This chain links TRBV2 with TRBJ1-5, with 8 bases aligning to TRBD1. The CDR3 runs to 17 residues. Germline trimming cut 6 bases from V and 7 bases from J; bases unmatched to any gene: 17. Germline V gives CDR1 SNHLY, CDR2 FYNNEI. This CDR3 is CASRASGGWGSYQPQHF. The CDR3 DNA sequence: TGTGCCAGCAGGGCATCAGGGGGCTGGGGGAGTTACCAGCCCCAGCATTTT.

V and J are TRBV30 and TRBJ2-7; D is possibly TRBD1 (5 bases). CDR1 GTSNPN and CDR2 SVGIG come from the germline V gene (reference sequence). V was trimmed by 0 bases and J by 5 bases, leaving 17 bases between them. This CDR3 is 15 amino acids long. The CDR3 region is CAWSVPGQGTDEQYF. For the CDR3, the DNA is TGTGCCTGGAGTGTACCCGGGCAGGGTACCGACGAGCAGTACTTC. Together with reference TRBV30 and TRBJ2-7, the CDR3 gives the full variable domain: SQTIHQWPATLVQPVGSPLSLECTVEGTSNPNLYWYRQAAGRGLQLLFYSVGIGQISSEVPQNLSASRPQDRQFILSSKKLLLSDSGFYLCAWSVPGQGTDEQYFGPGTRLTVT.